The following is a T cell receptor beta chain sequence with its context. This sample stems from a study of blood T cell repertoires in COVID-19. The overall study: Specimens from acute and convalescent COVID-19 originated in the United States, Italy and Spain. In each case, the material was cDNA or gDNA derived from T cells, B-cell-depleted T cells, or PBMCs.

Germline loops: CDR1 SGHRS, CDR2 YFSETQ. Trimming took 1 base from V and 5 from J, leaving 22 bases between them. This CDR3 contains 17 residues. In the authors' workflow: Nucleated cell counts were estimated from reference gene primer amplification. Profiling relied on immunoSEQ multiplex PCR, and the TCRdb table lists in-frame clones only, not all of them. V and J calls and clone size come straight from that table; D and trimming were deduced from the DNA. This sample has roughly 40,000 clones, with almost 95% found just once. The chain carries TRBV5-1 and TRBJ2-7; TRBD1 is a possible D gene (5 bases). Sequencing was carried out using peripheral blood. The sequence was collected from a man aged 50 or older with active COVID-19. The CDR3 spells CASSLPGLQGVLDEQYF. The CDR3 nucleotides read TGCGCCAGCAGCTTGCCCGGATTACAAGGGGTTCTCGACGAGCAGTACTTC.